The 2 T cell receptor beta chains presented below share a single source sample, sequenced in a study of cytomegalovirus exposure and HLA in healthy donors. Produced via immunoSEQ multiplex PCR; TCRdb's table is partial and in-frame only. The sample lists 100,000 to 150,000 clones, 89% occurring once. Sequencing was done on a sample of PBMCs. The receptor source for this set is a woman aged 18-29 years in good health and CMV-seronegative.

This clone was counted at least ten times. The chain couples TRBV7-2 to TRBJ1-1, with no clear D. Trimming stripped 5 bases from V and 4 bases from J, with 11 bases between. Per the germline V gene, CDR1 is SGHTA and CDR2 is FQGNSA. The CDR3 consists of 13 residues. The CDR3 region has the DNA TGTGCCAGCAGCCCAAGGTCGGGCACTGAAGCTTTCTTT. As protein: CASSPRSGTEAFF.

V is TRBV30 and J is TRBJ1-1; perhaps TRBD1 as D (5 bases). Trimming stripped 0 bases from V and 7 bases from J, with 9 bases between. Germline V gives CDR1 GTSNPN, CDR2 SVGIG (reference sequence). The CDR3 spans 12 residues. CDR3 sequence reads: CAWSVRDSEAFF. The CDR3 nucleotides read TGTGCCTGGAGTGTAAGAGACAGTGAAGCTTTCTTT.